The 5 T cell receptor beta chains presented below share a single source sample, sequenced in a study of CXCR3-negative and CXCR3-positive naive CD8 T cells. UMI-labeled 5' RACE TRB cDNA libraries were prepared from the cells. Reanalyzing the 5' RACE reads, TCRdb keeps one entry per CDR3 protein, without DNA. Seen in this sample are roughly 6,000 distinct CDR3 sequences; the ten most common clones hold approximately 1.8%. The sequencing sample was made of naive CXCR3- CD8+ T cells from blood. Subset reported: CD45RO-CCR7+CD27+CD95- naive CD8+ T cells lacking CXCR3 (TNR3-). These receptors were collected from a human donor in good health. Some clones in this sample may be carry-over from other donors' samples.

The CDR3 protein is CASSFVSYTEAFF. This rearrangement joins TRBV6-2 or TRBV6-3 to TRBJ1-1. Germline V gene data show CDR1 as MNHEY and CDR2 as SVGEGT. CDR3 length equals 13 residues.

This chain connects TRBV29-1 to TRBJ1-1; as DNA is missing, the TRBD1 call by TCRdb cannot be tested. CDR3 length: 13 amino acids. Germline V gives CDR1 SQVTM, CDR2 ANQGSEA. The CDR3 sequence: CSGSGGVHTEAFF. The whole variable domain, remainder taken from reference TRBV29-1 and TRBJ1-1, is SAVISQKPSRDICQRGTSLTIQCQVDSQVTMMFWYRQQPGQSLTLIATANQGSEATYESGFVIDKFPISRPNLTFSTLTVSNMSPEDSSIYLCSGSGGVHTEAFFGQGTRLTVV.

This chain joins TRBV19 and TRBJ2-1. The length of the CDR3 is 11 residues. From germline, CDR1 is LNHDA and CDR2 SQIVND (reference sequence). The CDR3 spells CASSYSEEQFF.

V and J are TRBV29-1 and TRBJ2-3; TCRdb gives TRBD2 as the D gene, but with no DNA this cannot be confirmed. Germline V gene data show CDR1 as SQVTM and CDR2 as ANQGSEA. The CDR3 totals 16 residues. This chain's CDR3 is CSVIGLAGVYTDTQYF.

J is TRBJ2-5 and V is TRBV4-1. This CDR3 contains 15 residues. Germline CDR1 is MGHRA and CDR2 is YSYEKL. The CDR3 loop is CASSHRLTVQETQYF.